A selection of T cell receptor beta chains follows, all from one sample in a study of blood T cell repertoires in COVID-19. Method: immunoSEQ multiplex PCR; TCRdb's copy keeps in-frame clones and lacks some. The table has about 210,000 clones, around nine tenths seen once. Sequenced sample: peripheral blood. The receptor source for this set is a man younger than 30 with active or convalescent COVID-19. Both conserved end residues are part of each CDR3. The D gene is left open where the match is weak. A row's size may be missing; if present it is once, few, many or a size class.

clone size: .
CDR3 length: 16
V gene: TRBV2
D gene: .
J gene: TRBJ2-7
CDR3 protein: CASSDRGGGNSYEQYF
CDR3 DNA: TGTGCCAGCAGTGATCGAGGTGGGGGGAATTCCTACGAGCAGTACTTC

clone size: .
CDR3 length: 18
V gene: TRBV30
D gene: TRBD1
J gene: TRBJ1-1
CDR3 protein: CAWTPRAPGDRDNTEAFF
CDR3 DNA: TGTGCCTGGACCCCCCGGGCGCCGGGCGACAGGGACAACACTGAAGCTTTCTTT

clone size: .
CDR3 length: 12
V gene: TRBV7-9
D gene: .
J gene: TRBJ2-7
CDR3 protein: CASSPGGYEQYF
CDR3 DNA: TGTGCCAGCAGCCCCGGTGGCTACGAGCAGTACTTC

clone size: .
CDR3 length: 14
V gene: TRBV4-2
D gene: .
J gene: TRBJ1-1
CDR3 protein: CASSQGGEIAEAFF
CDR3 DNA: TGTGCCAGCAGCCAGGGGGGGGAAATTGCTGAAGCTTTCTTT

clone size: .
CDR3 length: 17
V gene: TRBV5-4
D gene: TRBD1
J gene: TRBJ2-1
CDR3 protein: CASSSRTGQGVFNEQFF
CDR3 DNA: TGTGCCAGCAGCTCGAGAACCGGACAGGGGGTTTTCAATGAGCAGTTCTTC

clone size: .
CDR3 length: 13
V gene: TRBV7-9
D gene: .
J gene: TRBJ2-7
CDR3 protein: CASSYTGPGEQYF
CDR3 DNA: TGTGCCAGCAGCTATACAGGGCCCGGCGAGCAGTACTTC

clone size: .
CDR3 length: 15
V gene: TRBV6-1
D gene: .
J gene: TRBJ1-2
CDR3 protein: CASSEGQGQGYGYTF
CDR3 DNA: TGTGCCAGCAGTGAAGGTCAGGGGCAAGGTTATGGCTACACCTTC

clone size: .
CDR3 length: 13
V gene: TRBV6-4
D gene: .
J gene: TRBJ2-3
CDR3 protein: CASSAGDTDTQYF
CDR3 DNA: TGTGCCAGCAGTGCCGGAGACACAGATACGCAGTATTTT

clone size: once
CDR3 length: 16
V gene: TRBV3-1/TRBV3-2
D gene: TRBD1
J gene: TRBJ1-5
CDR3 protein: CASSHSDRGSNQPQHF
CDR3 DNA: TGTGCCAGCAGCCATTCCGACAGGGGAAGCAATCAGCCCCAGCATTTT

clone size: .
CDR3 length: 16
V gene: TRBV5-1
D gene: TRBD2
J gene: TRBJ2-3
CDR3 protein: CASSLVLAGAPLGQYF
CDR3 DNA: TGCGCCAGCAGCTTGGTACTGGCGGGAGCTCCGCTTGGGCAGTATTTT

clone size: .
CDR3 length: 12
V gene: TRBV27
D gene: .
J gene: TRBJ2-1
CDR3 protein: CASSRLKNEQFF
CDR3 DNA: TGTGCCAGCAGTAGACTGAAGAATGAGCAGTTCTTC

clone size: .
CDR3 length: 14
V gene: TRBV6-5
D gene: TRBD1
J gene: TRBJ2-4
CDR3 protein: CASRAGTGYNIQYF
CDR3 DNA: TGTGCCAGCAGGGCCGGGACAGGGTATAACATTCAGTACTTC

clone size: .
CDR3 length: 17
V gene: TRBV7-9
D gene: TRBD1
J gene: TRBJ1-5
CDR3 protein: CASSLERQGASNQPQHF
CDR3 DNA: TGTGCCAGCAGCTTAGAGCGACAGGGGGCAAGCAATCAGCCCCAGCATTTT

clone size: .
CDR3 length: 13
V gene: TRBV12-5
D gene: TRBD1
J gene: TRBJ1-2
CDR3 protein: CASGQYRGAGYTF
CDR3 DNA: TGTGCTAGTGGTCAATACAGGGGGGCTGGCTACACCTTC

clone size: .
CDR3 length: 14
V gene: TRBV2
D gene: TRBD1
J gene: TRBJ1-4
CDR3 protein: CASSERTGNEKLFF
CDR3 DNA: TGTGCCAGCAGTGAAAGGACAGGGAATGAAAAACTGTTTTTT

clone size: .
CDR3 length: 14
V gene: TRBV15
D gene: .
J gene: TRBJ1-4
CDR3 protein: CATPSGRVNEKLFF
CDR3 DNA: TGTGCCACTCCAAGTGGCAGGGTCAATGAAAAACTGTTTTTT

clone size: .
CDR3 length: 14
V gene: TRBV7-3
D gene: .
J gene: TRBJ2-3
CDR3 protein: CASSSAGGADTQYF
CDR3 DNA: TGTGCCAGCAGCTCGGCTGGGGGCGCAGATACGCAGTATTTT

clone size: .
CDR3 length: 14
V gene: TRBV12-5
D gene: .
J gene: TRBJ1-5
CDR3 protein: CASGPPGFSQPQHF
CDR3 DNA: TGTGCTAGTGGTCCGCCAGGGTTTTCACAGCCCCAGCATTTT

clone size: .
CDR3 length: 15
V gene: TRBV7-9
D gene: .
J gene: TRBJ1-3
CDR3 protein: CASSPSGSSGNTIYF
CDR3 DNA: TGTGCCAGCAGCCCATCAGGGTCTTCTGGAAACACCATATATTTT

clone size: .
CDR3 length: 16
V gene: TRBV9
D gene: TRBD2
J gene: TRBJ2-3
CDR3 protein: CASSVGTSGITDTQYF
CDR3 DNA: TGTGCCAGCAGCGTAGGGACTAGCGGTATCACAGATACGCAGTATTTT

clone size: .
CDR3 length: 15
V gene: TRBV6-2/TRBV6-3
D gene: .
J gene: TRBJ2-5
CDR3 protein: CASSYGGAGSRTQYF
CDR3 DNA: TGTGCCAGCAGTTACGGGGGGGCCGGGTCTCGGACCCAGTACTTC

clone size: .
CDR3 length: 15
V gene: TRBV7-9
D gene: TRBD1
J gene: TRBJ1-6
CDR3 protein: CASSLGDRDDSPLHF
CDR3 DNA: TGTGCCAGCAGCTTAGGGGACAGGGATGATTCACCCCTCCACTTT

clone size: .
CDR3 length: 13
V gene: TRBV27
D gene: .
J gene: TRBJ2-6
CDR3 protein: CASSLQGSNVLTF
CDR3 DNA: TGTGCCAGCAGTCTGCAGGGGAGCAACGTCCTGACTTTC

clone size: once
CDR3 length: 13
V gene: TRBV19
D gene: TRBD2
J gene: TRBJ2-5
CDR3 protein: CASSRLAEETQYF
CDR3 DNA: TGTGCCAGTAGTAGACTAGCGGAAGAGACCCAGTACTTC

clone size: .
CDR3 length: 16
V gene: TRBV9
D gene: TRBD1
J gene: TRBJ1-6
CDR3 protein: CASSVQGTAHNSPLHF
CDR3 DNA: TGTGCCAGCAGCGTACAAGGGACAGCCCATAATTCACCCCTCCACTTT

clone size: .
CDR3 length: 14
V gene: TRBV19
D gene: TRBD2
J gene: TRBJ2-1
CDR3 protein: CASSIGTSANGQFF
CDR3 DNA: TGTGCCAGTAGTATAGGGACTAGCGCCAATGGGCAGTTCTTC

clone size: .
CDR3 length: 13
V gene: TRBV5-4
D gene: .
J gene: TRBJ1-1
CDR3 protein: CASSLERGAEAFF
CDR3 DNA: TGTGCCAGCAGCTTGGAGCGGGGCGCTGAAGCTTTCTTT

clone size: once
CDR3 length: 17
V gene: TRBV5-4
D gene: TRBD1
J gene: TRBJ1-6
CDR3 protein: CASSLGKKGAVNSPLHF
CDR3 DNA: TGTGCCAGCAGCTTGGGTAAAAAGGGGGCAGTTAATTCACCCCTCCACTTT

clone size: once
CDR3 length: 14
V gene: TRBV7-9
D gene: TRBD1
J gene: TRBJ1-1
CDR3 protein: CASSSGQGKIEAFF
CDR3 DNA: TGTGCCAGCAGCTCAGGACAGGGAAAAATTGAAGCTTTCTTT

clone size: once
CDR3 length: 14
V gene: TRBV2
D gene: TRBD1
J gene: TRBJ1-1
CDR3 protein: CASSGTGMSLEAFF
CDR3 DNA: TGTGCCAGCAGCGGGACAGGGATGTCACTTGAAGCTTTCTTT

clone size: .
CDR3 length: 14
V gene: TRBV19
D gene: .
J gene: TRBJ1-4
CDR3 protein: CASSGDTWPEKLFF
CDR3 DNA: TGTGCCAGTAGTGGGGACACCTGGCCTGAAAAACTGTTTTTT

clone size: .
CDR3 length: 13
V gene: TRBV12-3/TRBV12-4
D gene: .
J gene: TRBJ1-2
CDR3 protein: CASSSDSPYGYTF
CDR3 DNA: TGTGCCAGCAGTTCGGACAGCCCCTATGGCTACACCTTC

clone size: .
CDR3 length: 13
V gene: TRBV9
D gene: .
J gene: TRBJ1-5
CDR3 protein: CASSVGGVQPQHF
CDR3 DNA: TGTGCCAGCAGCGTAGGGGGGGTGCAGCCCCAGCATTTT

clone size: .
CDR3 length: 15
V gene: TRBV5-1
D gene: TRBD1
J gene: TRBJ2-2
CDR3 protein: CASSSDRTGGGELFF
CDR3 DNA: TGCGCCAGCAGCTCAGACCGCACAGGGGGCGGGGAGCTGTTTTTT

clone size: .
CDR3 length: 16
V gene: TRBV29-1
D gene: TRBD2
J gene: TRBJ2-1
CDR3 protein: CSVPSGGGSSYNEQFF
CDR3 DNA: TGCAGCGTTCCTAGCGGGGGGGGTAGCTCCTACAATGAGCAGTTCTTC

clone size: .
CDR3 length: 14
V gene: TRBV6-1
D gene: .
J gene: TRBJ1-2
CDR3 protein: CASSEGGGSGGYTF
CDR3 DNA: TGTGCCAGCAGTGAGGGCGGGGGATCAGGGGGCTACACCTTC

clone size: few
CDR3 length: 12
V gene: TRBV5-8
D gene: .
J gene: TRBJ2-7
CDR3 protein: CASSSTGYEQYF
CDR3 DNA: TGTGCCAGCAGCTCGACAGGTTACGAGCAGTACTTC

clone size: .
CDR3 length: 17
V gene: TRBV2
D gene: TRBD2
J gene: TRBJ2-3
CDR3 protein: CASSAGLAGAVSDTQYF
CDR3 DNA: TGTGCCAGCAGTGCAGGACTAGCGGGAGCGGTTTCAGATACGCAGTATTTT

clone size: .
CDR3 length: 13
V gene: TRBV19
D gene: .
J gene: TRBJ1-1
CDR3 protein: CASRRPGVVEAFF
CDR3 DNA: TGTGCCAGTAGGCGCCCCGGGGTGGTGGAAGCTTTCTTT

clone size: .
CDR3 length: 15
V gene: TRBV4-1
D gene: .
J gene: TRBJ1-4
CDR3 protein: CASSQDQNRPEKLFF
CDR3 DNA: TGCGCCAGCAGCCAAGATCAAAACAGGCCCGAAAAACTGTTTTTT

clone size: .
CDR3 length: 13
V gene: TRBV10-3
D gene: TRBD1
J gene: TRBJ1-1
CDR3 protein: CAITTGGLSEAFF
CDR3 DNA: TGTGCCATCACTACAGGGGGCTTGTCTGAAGCTTTCTTT

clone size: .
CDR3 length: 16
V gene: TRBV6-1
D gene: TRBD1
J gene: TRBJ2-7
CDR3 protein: CASSDPDRAVSYEQYF
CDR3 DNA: TGTGCCAGCAGTGACCCGGACAGGGCGGTCTCCTACGAGCAGTACTTC